This entry is about one T cell receptor beta chain. Its antigen specificity is not known. Base qualities are missing; no much larger clone stands one base away. The sample's time point label, in plain terms: baseline before first vaccination. Vaccinee samples were obtained from the UK trials COV001 and COV002, which included a single-blind randomized controlled phase 2/3 trial of AZD1222 (ChAdOx1 nCoV-19) in healthy adults. For TCRbeta chain sequencing, PBMC samples from trial participants were taken at day 0 and at day 28 after the second dose. The entry originates in a study of T cell responses to AZD1222 COVID-19 vaccine (dated by TCRdb to the early 2020s). Study-level background: Because spike-specific TCR depth and breadth did not differ between the two schedules, AZD1222 recipients who got a second dose at roughly 4 weeks were pooled with those who got a second dose at roughly 12 weeks. A total of 233 trial participants underwent TCR sequencing, of whom under 220 had received two doses of AZD1222 and around 25 had received two doses of the MenACWY control vaccine. Trial participants were enrolled by age into 18-55, 56-69 and 70-plus year subgroups, with roughly 150, 30 and 60 TCR-sequenced participants respectively.

The CDR3 regions of human TCRbeta chains were analyzed by immunosequencing. Per the original workflow: TCRs in the repertoires were matched against a reference library of SARS-CoV-2-specific TCRs that had been generated with the MIRA antigen-specificity platform. Breadth was defined as the fraction of unique TCRs that were SARS-CoV-2-associated, and depth was defined as the fraction of total T cells that were SARS-CoV-2-associated. Each spike-specific TCR was assigned to its reactive spike region and to a CD4 or CD8 class using the MIRA data. Log10-transformed breadth and depth values were compared by one-way ANOVA with Sidak's multiple comparisons tests. TCRdb re-hosts the immuneACCESS table, in-frame sequences only. Its copies lack some clones; in the studies checked, an unresolved V gene accounts for under half of them, and the cause for the rest is not known. V and J calls and clone size are copied from that table; D and trimming were computed from the DNA. This sample gives tens of thousands of clones in total; 84% of them show up just once. Of the sample, under 8% is held by the ten largest clones.

General study outcomes and caveats: Conclusions about previously exposed vaccinees were limited because only six or seven AZD1222 recipients were SARS-CoV-2 seropositive at baseline. Because no day 14 peak-response samples were available, repertoires were characterized only after the peak T cell response. After two AZD1222 doses, spike-specific TCR breadth and depth were significantly higher than at day 0 and than in MenACWY recipients. Participants were mostly white British, with more females than males. The authors suggested clonal diversity may have been underestimated. The 56-69-year group was small, and its depth increase did not reach significance, likely because of low power. The whole spike protein was spanned by vaccine-associated CD4 TCRs, and dominant responses were seen in regions 160-218 and 743-854. Nearly half of unique spike-specific TCRs reportedly recognized epitopes outside regions mutated in the B.1.351 and B.1.1.7 variants.

The sequences come from peripheral blood, collected on day 0 of AZD1222 vaccination. This TCR was sampled from an adult in good health.

The DNA sequence follows: TGTGCCAGCAGCCACGCTACCCTCCTAGCGGGGGGGCCGGGTGAGCAGTTCTTC. This encodes CASSHATLLAGGPGEQFF. Recombination joined TRBV3-1 (or the pseudogene TRBV3-2) with TRBJ2-1, and 12 bases in between align with TRBD2. The germline V gene encodes CDR1 LGHDT and CDR2 YNNKEL (reference sequence). Trimmed from V: 3 bases; trimmed from J: 9 bases; junction bases lacking a gene match: 15. From the cysteine through the phenylalanine, the CDR3 covers 18 amino acids. The CDR3 DNA has 54 bases and is translated from base 1.